The sequence of this TCR beta chain was determined in a study of STAT3 mutations in large granular lymphocyte leukemia. On the study more broadly: More than half of T-LGLL patients received immunosuppressive therapy.

Trimming took 0 bases from V and 4 from J, leaving 3 bases between them. Per the germline V gene, CDR1 is MGHRA and CDR2 is YSYEKL. This CDR3 is 12 amino acids long. The repertoire was sequenced with immunoSEQ multiplex PCR; TCRdb's copy has only in-frame clones and lacks some. The sample comprises 8,800 or so clones, roughly 90% of which are singletons, and roughly 64% rests with the top ten. In the case of this clone: Its antigen remains unknown.

Whole-study results and caveats: In several patients, dominant TCR clone burden exceeded STAT3 mutant burden. Every T-cell large granular lymphocyte leukemia patient had at least one immunodominant TCR beta clonotype.

The chain joins TRBV4-1 to TRBJ1-2; unclear D gene. Sequencing input: peripheral blood mononuclear cells. The origin of this receptor is a man aged 55 to 69 with T-cell large granular lymphocyte leukemia. Some clones in this sample may be carry-over from other donors' samples. The CDR3 nucleotides are TGCGCCAGCAGCCAAGACAGCTATGGCTACACCTTC. It yields the protein CASSQDSYGYTF.